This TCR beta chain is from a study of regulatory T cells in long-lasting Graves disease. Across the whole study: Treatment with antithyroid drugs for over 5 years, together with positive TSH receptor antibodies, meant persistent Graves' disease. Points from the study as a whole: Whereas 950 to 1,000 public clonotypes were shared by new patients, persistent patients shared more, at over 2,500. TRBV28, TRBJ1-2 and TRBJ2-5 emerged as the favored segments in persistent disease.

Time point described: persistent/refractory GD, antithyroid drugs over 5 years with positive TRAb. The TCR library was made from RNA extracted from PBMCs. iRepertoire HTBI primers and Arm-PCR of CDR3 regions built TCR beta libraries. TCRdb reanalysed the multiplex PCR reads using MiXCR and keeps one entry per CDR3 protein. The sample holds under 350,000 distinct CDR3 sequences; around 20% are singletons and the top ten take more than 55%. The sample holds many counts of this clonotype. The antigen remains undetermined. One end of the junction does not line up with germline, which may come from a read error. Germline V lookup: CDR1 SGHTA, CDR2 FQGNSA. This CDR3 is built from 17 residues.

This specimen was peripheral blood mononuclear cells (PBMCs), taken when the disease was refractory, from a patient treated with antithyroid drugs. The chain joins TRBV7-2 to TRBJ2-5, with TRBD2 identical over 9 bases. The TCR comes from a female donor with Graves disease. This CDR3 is CASSQDRALAGQETQYF. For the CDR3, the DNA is TGCGCCAGCAGCCAAGACAGGGCACTAGCGGGCCAAGAGACCCAGTACTTC.